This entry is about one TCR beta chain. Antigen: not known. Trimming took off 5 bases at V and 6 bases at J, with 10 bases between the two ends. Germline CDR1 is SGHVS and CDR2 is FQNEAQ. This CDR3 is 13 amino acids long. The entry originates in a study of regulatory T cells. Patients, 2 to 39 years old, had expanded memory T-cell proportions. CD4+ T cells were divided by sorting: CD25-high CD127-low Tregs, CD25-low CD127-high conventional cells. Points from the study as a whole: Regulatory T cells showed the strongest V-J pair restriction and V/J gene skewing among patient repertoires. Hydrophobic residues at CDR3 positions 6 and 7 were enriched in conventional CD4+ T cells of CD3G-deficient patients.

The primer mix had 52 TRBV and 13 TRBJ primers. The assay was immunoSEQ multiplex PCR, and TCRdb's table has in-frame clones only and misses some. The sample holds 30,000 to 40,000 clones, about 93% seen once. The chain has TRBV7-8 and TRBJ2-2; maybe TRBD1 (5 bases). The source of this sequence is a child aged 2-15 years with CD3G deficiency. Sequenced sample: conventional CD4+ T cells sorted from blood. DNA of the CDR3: TGTGCCAGCAGCCCAGCCAGGGCCGGGGAGCTGTTTTTT. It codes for CASSPARAGELFF.